The 2 T cell receptor beta chains below come from one sample, sequenced in a study of T cells in Graves' hyperthyroidism and ophthalmopathy. Amplification yielded TCR beta CDR3 regions, with RNA transcripts as the source. Primed by the HTBI set, a first-round RT-PCR was run on the TCR CDR3. TCRdb re-derived calls from the multiplex PCR reads in MiXCR, one entry per CDR3 protein. The sample includes approximately 530,000 distinct CDR3 sequences, about 20% of them seen just once. The sample taken for sequencing was blood. The receptors derive from a man aged 40-50 years with Graves' ophthalmopathy.

The rearrangement links TRBV12-3 or TRBV12-4 to TRBJ2-3; TRBD2 might be the D (5 bases). The CDR3 covers 16 residues. V lost 6 bases to trimming and J lost 1 base, with 17 bases between them. The CDR3, as DNA: TGTGCCAGCAGCTCCCCCCCAGCGGAGGGCACAGATACGCAGTATTTT. Residues: CASSSPPAEGTDTQYF.

The chain is built from TRBV12-3 or TRBV12-4 and TRBJ2-1; TRBD1 is a possible D gene (5 bases). The CDR3 is 14 residues long. V shed 3 bases and J shed 0 bases, with 6 bases lying between them. The CDR3 nucleotides read TGTGCCAGCAGTTTCGGACACTCCTACAATGAGCAGTTCTTC. The encoded protein is CASSFGHSYNEQFF.